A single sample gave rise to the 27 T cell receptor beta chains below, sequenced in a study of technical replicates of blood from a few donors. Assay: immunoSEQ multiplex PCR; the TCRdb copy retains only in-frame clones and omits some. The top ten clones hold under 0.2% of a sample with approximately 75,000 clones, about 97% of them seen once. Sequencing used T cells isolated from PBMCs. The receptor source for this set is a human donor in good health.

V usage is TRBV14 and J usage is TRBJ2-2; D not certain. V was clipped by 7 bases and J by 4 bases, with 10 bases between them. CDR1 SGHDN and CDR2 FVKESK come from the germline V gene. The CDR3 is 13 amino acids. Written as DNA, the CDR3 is TGTGCCAGCACAACAGTCCTCACCGGGGAGCTGTTTTTT. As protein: CASTTVLTGELFF.

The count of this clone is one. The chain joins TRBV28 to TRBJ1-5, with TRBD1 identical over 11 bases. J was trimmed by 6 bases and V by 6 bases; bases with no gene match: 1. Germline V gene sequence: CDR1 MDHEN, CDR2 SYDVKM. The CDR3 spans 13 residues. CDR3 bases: TGTGCCAGCAGGGACAGGGGGCGTCAGCCCCAGCATTTT. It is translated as CASRDRGRQPQHF. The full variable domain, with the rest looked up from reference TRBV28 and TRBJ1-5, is DVKVTQSSRYLVKRTGEKVFLECVQDMDHENMFWYRQDPGLGLRLIYFSYDVKMKEKGDIPEGYSVSREKKERFSLILESASTNQTSMYLCASRDRGRQPQHFGDGTRLSIL.

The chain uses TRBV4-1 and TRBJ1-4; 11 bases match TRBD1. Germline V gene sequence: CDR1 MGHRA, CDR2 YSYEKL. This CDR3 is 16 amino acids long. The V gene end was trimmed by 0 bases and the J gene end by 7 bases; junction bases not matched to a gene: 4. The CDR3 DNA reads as TGCGCCAGCAGCCAAGATAGGACAGGGGGCTTTGAAAAACTGTTTTTT. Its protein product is CASSQDRTGGFEKLFF.

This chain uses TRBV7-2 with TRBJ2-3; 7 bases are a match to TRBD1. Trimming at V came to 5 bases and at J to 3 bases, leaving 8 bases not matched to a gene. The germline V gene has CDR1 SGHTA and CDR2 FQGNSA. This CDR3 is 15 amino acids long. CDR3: CASSQAQGMTDTQYF. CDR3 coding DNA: TGTGCCAGCAGCCAGGCACAGGGGATGACAGATACGCAGTATTTT.

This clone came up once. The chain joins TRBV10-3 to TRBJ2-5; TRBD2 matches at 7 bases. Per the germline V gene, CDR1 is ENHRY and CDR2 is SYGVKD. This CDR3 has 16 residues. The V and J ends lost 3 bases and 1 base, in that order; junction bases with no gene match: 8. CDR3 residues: CAISDGRESAQETQYF. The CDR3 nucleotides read TGTGCCATCAGTGATGGGCGGGAGTCGGCCCAAGAGACCCAGTACTTC.

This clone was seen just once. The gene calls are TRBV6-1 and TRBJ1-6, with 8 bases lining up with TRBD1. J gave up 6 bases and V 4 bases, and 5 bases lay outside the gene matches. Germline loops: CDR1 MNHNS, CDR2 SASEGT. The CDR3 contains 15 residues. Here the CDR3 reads CASSVFRGPNSPLHF. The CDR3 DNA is TGTGCCAGCAGTGTTTTCAGGGGGCCTAATTCACCCCTCCACTTT.

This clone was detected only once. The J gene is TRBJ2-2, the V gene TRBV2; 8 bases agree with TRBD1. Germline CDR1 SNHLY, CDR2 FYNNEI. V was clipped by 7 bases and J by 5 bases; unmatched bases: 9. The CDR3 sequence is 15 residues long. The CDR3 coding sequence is TGTGCCAGCACGTCGGACAGGGTAGGGACCGGGGAGCTGTTTTTT. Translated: CASTSDRVGTGELFF.

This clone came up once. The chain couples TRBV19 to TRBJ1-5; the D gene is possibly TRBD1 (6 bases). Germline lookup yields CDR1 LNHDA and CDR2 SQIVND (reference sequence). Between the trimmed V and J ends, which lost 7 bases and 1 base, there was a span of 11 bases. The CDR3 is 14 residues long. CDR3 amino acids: CASIERGSNQPQHF. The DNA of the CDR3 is TGTGCCAGTATCGAGAGGGGGAGCAATCAGCCCCAGCATTTT.

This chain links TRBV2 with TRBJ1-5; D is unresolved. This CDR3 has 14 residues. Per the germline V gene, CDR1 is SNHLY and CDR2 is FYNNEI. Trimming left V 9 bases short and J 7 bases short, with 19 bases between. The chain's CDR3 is CASTSGWLRQPQHF. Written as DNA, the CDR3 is TGTGCCAGTACGAGCGGGTGGTTGAGGCAGCCCCAGCATTTT.

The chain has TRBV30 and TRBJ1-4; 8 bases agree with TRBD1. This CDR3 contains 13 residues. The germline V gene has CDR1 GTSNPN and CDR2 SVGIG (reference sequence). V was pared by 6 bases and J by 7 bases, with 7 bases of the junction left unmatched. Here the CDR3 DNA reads TGTGCCTGTTTCCGAGACAGGGGTGAAAAACTGTTTTTT. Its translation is CACFRDRGEKLFF.

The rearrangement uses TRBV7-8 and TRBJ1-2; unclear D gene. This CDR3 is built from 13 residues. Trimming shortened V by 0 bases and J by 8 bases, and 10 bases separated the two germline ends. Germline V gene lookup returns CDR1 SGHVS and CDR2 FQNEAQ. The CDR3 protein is CASSLAGSRGYTF. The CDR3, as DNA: TGTGCCAGCAGCTTAGCGGGCAGCCGAGGCTACACCTTC.

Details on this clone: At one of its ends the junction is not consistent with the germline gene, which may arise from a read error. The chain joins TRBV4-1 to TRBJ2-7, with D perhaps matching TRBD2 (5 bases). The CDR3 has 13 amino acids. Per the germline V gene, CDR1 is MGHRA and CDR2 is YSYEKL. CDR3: CASSQGGGYEQCF. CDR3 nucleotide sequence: TGCGCCAGCAGCCAAGGAGGCGGGTACGAGCAGTGCTTC.

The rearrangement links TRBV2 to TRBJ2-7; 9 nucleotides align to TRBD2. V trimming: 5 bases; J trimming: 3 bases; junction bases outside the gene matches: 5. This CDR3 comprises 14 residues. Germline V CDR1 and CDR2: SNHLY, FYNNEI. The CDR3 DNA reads TGTGCCAGCAGTACCAGCGGGGGGTTCTACGAGCAGTACTTC. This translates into CASSTSGGFYEQYF.

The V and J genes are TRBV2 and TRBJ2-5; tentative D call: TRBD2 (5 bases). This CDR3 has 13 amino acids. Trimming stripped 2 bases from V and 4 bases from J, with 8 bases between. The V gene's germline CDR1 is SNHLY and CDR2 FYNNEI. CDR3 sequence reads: CASSEPGGETQYF. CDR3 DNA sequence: TGTGCCAGCAGTGAACCAGGAGGAGAGACCCAGTACTTC.

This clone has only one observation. This chain's CDR3 is CASSPSITRAYEQYF. CDR3 sequence (DNA): TGTGCCAGCAGCCCGTCAATTACGAGGGCCTACGAGCAGTACTTC. The chain joins TRBV11-2 to TRBJ2-7; a possible D gene is TRBD2 (5 bases). From germline, CDR1 is SGHAT and CDR2 FQNNGV. CDR3 length equals 15 residues. The V and J ends lost 5 bases and 2 bases respectively, with 16 bases between them.

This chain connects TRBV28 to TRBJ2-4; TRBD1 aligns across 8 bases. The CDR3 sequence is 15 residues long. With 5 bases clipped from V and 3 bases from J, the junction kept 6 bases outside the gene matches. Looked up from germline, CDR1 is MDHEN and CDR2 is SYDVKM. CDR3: CASSTNRGDKNIQYF. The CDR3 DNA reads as TGTGCCAGCAGTACAAACAGGGGGGACAAAAACATTCAGTACTTC.

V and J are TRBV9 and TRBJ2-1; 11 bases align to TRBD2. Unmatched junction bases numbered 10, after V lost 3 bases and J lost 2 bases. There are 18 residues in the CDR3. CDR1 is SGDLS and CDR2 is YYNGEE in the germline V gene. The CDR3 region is CASSAIKTSGAPYNEQFF. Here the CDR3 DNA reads TGTGCCAGCAGCGCCATTAAGACTAGCGGGGCTCCCTACAATGAGCAGTTCTTC.

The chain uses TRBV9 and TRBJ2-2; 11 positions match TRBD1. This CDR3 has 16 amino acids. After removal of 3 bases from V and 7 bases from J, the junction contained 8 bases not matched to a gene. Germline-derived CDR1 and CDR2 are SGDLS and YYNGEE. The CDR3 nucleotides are TGTGCCAGCAGCGGACGCCGGGACAGGGGGTACGGGGAGCTGTTTTTT. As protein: CASSGRRDRGYGELFF.

DNA of the CDR3: TGTGCCAGCTCACCAGAGGGCAACAATCAGCCCCAGCATTTT. Encoded protein: CASSPEGNNQPQHF. This sequence joins TRBV18 and TRBJ1-5; D is unclear. V lost 2 bases and J 3 bases, leaving 8 bases between the germline ends. Per germline, CDR1 KGHSH and CDR2 LQKENI. The CDR3 has 14 amino acids.

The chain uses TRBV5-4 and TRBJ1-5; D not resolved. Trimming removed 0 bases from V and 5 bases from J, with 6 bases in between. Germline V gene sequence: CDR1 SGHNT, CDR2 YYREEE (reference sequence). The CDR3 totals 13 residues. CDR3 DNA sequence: TGTGCCAGCAGCTTGGCCGAGGATCAGCCCCAGCATTTT. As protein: CASSLAEDQPQHF. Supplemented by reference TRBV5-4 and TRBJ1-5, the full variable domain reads ETGVTQSPTHLIKTRGQQVTLRCSSQSGHNTVSWYQQALGQGPQFIFQYYREEENGRGNFPPRFSGLQFPNYSSELNVNALELDDSALYLCASSLAEDQPQHFGDGTRLSIL.

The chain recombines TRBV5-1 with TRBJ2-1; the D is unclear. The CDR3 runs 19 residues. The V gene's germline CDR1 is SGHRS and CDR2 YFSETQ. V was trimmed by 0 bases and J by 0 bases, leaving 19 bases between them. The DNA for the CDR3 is TGCGCCAGCAGCTTGGAACACAGACCGGTGGCCGACTCCTACAATGAGCAGTTCTTC. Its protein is CASSLEHRPVADSYNEQFF.

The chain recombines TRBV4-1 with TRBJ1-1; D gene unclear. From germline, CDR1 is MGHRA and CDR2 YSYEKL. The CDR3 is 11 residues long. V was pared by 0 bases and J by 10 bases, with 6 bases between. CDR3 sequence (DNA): TGCGCCAGCAGCCAAGACAGCGGAGCTTTCTTT. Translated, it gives CASSQDSGAFF.

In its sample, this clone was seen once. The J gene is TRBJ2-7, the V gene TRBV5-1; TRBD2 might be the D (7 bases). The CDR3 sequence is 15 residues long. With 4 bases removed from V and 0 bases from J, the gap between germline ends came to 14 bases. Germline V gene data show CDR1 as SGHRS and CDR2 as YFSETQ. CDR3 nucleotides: TGCGCCAGCAGCAGGGGGGGGGAGAGCTCCTACGAGCAGTACTTC. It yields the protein CASSRGGESSYEQYF.

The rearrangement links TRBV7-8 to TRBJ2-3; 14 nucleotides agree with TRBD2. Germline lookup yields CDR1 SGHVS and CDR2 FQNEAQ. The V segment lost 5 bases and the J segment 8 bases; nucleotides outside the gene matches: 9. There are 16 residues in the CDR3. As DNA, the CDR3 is TGTGCCAGCAGCCAACGACTAGCGGGAGGGGGGGGTACGCAGTATTTT. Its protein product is CASSQRLAGGGGTQYF.

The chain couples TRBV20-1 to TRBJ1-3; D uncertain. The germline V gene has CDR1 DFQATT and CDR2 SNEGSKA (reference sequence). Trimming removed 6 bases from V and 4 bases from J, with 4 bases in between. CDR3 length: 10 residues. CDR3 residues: CSAQGNTIYF. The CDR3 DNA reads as TGCAGTGCCCAAGGAAACACCATATATTTT.

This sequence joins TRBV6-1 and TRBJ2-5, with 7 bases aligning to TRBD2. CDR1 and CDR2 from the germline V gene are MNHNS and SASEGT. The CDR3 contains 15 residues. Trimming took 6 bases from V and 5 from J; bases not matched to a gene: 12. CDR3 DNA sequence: TGTGCCAGCAGGAAGGACGGACTAGTCGGGGAGACCCAGTACTTC. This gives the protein CASRKDGLVGETQYF.

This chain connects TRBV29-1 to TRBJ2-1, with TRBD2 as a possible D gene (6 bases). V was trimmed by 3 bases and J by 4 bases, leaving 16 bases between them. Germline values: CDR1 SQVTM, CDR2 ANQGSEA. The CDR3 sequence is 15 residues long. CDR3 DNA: TGCAGCGTTGAGGGCTGGTCGGGAGAGTACAATGAGCAGTTCTTC. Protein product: CSVEGWSGEYNEQFF.